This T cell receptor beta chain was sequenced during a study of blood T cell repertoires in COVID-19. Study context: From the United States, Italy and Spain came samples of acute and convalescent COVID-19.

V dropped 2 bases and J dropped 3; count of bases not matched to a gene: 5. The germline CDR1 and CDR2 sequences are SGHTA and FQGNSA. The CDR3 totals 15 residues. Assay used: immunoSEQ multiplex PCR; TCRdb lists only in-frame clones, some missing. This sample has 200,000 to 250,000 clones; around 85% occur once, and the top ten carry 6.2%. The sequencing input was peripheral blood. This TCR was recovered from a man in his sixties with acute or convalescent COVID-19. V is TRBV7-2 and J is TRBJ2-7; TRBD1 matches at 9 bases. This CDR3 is CASSLRGTGIYEQYF. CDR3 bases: TGTGCCAGCAGCTTAAGGGGGACAGGGATCTACGAGCAGTACTTC.